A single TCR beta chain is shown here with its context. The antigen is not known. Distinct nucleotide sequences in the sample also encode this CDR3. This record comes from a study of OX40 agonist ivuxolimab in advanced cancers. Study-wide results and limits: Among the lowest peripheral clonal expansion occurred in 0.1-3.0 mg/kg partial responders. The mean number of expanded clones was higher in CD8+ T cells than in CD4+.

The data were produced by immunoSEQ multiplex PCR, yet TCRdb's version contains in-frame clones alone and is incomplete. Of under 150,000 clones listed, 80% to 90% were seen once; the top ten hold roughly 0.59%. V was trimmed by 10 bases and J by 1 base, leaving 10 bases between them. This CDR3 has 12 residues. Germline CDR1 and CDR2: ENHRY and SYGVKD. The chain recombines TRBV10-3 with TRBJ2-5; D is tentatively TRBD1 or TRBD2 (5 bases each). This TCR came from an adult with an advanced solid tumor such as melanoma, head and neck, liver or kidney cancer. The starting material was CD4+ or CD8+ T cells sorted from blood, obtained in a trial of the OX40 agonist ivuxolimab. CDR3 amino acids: CATAGTQETQYF. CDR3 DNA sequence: TGTGCCACCGCCGGGACCCAAGAGACCCAGTACTTC.